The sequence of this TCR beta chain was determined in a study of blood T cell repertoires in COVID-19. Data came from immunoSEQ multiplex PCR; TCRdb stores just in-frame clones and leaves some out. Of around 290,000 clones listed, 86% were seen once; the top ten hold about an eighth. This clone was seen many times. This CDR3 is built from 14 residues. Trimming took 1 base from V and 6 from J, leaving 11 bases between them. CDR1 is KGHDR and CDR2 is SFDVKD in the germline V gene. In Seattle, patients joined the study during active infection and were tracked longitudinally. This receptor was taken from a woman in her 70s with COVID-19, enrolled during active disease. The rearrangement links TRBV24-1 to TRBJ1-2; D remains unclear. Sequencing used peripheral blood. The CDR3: CATSDFPGEDGYTF. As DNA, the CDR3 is TGTGCCACCAGTGATTTCCCCGGGGAAGATGGCTACACCTTC.